One T cell receptor beta chain is described in this entry. What it binds is unknown. The donors were members of the validation cohort comprising over 90 subjects, separate from the approximately 630-subject first cohort. This record comes from a study of cytomegalovirus exposure and HLA in healthy donors. General observations from the study: Associated with cytomegalovirus, according to the listing, were some 150 TCR beta chains. Many donors carried some public TCRs, although rarity characterized most TCR sequences.

Germline lookup yields CDR1 SGHDN and CDR2 FVKESK. The CDR3 has 18 residues. V was shortened by 2 bases and J by 0 bases, with 14 bases between the two germline ends. Libraries were prepared by immunoSEQ multiplex PCR; TCRdb keeps only in-frame clonotypes and omits some of them. The sample records some 150,000 clones, 88% being singletons. The sequenced sample consisted of PBMCs. The TCR was taken from a man aged 18 to 29 in good health and CMV-seronegative. V gene TRBV14 combines with J gene TRBJ2-6; tentatively, D is TRBD1 (6 bases). The CDR3 DNA reads TGTGCCAGCAGCCAACAACAGGGAGCTCTCTCTGGGGCCAACGTCCTGACTTTC. Protein product: CASSQQQGALSGANVLTF.